This paragraph reports one T cell receptor (beta chain). This sample is drawn from a study of blood T cell repertoires in COVID-19. At the level of the study: COVID-19 samples from acute and convalescent phases originated in the United States, Italy and Spain. In each case, the material was cDNA or gDNA derived from T cells, B-cell-depleted T cells, or PBMCs.

As processed by the authors: Amplifying reference gene primers gave estimates of nucleated cell counts. Sequencing was performed with immunoSEQ multiplex PCR; in TCRdb, only in-frame clones are kept and a portion is missing. Clone size and V and J calls were adopted from that table, with D and trimming inferred from the DNA. This table holds under 250,000 clones, around 82% found once. Germline CDR1 is SNHLY and CDR2 is FYNNEI. This CDR3 is 14 amino acids long. V shed 3 bases and J shed 4 bases, with 12 bases lying between them. Source material: peripheral blood. The rearrangement uses TRBV2 and TRBJ1-2; tentatively, D is TRBD1 (5 bases). The origin of this receptor is a woman in her seventies with acute or convalescent COVID-19. In DNA, the CDR3 is TGTGCCAGCAGTGACTCGCGGAGGGGCTATGGCTACACCTTC. Amino acid sequence: CASSDSRRGYGYTF.